This T cell receptor beta chain derives from a study of blood T cell repertoires in COVID-19. Across the study: T cells, B-cell-depleted T cells, or PBMCs provided the cDNA or gDNA that served as material.

Study processing details: From reference gene primer amplification, estimates of nucleated cell counts were derived. Sequencing used immunoSEQ multiplex PCR; TCRdb keeps in-frame clones, though not all of them. Clone size and V and J calls were adopted from that table, with D and trimming inferred from the DNA. This sample has 310,000 or so clones, with approximately 86% found just once. This clone was seen a few times. This CDR3 region has 15 residues. CDR1 is LNHDA and CDR2 is SQIVND in the germline V gene (reference sequence). V was clipped by 3 bases and J by 6 bases; unmatched bases: 10. V usage is TRBV19 and J usage is TRBJ2-5; 7 bases map to TRBD2. The TCR was taken from a woman between 18 and 29 years old who had recovered from COVID-19. Sequencing was carried out using PBMCs or T cells enriched from blood (not recorded which). CDR3 sequence: CASSIRGREMKTQYF. The CDR3 nucleotides are TGTGCCAGTAGTATCCGGGGGAGGGAGATGAAGACCCAGTACTTC.